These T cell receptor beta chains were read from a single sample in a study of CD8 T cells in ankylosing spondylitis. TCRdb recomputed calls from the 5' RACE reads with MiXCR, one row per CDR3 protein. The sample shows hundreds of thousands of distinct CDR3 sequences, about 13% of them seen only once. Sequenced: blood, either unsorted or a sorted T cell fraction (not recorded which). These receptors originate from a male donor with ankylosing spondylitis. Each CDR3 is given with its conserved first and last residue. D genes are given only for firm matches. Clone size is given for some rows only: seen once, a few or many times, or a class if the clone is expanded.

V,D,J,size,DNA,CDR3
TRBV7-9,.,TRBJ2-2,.,TGTGCCAGCAGCTTAGCCAGGGGCGGGAACACCGGGGAGCTGTTTTTT,CASSLARGGNTGELFF
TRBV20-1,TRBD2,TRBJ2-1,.,TGCAGTGCTAGTAGGGGACTACCCTACAATGAGCAGTTCTTC,CSASRGLPYNEQFF
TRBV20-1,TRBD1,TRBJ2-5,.,TGCAGTGCTAGGTTGGACAGGGGGGATTTAGAGACCCAGTACTTC,CSARLDRGDLETQYF
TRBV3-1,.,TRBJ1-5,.,TGTGCCAGCAGCCACCGGGACGGACATCAGCCCCAGCATTTT,CASSHRDGHQPQHF
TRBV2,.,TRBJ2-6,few,TGTGCCAGCATTCCCGGTAGGGCCAACGTCCTGACTTTC,CASIPGRANVLTF
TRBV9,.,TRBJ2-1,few,TGTGCCAGCAGCTCCCGGGGACCATACAATGAGCAGTTCTTC,CASSSRGPYNEQFF
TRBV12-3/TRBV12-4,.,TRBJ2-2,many,TGTGCCAGCCGCCCCGGGAGCGGTGGCGGGGAGCTGTTTTTT,CASRPGSGGGELFF
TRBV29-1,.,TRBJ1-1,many,TGCAGCGTTGTAAGCACTGAAGCTTTCTTT,CSVVSTEAFF
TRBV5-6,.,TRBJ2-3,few,TGTGCCAGCAGCTCGGTGGGAGGCCATTCTAGCACAGATACGCAGTATTTT,CASSSVGGHSSTDTQYF
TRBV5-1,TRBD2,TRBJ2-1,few,TGCGCCAGCAGCGGCGGGACTAGCGGGAGGATGGGGAATGAGCAGTTCTTC,CASSGGTSGRMGNEQFF
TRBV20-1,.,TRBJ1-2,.,TGCAGTGCCCACGAGCCTAGGGCGGCGGATGGCTACACCTTC,CSAHEPRAADGYTF
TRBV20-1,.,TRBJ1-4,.,TGCAGTGCTAGAGAGGACACGGCTAATGAAAAACTGTTTTTT,CSAREDTANEKLFF
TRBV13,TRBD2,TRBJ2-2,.,TGTGCCACTAGTAGGGCTAGCGGGAGGACGAACACCGGGGAGCTGTTTTTT,CATSRASGRTNTGELFF
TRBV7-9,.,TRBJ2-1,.,TGTGCCAGCAGCTTAGAAACGAGGGTCTATGAGCAGTTCTTC,CASSLETRVYEQFF
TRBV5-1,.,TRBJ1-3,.,TGCGCCAGCAGCCAGGACGTTTACGGAAACACCATATATTTT,CASSQDVYGNTIYF
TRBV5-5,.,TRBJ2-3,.,TGTGCCAGCAGCTTGGAAGTCTTCACAGATACGCAGTATTTT,CASSLEVFTDTQYF
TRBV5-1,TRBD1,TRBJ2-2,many,TGCGCCAGCAGCTACGGACAGGCGAACACCGGGGAGCTGTTTTTT,CASSYGQANTGELFF
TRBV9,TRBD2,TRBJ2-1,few,TGTGCCAGCAGCCCCGGAGCGGCGGGAGGTGGTAATGAGCAGTTCTTC,CASSPGAAGGGNEQFF
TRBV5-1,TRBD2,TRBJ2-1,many,TGCGCCAGCAGCTTTCGACCCGGGACAGGCACCCTGACTAGCGGGAGGGCCGATCAGAATGAGCAGTTCTTC,CASSFRPGTGTLTSGRADQNEQFF
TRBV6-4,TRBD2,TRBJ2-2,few,TGTGCCAGCAGTGTCGGGACTAGCGGGAGTCGGGAGCTGTTTTTT,CASSVGTSGSRELFF
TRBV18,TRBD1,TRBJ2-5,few,TGTGCCAGCTCAACTCCGGGACAGCAAGAGACCCAGTACTTC,CASSTPGQQETQYF
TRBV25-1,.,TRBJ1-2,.,TGTGCCAGCAGTAACGGGGTTCACGGCTACACCTTC,CASSNGVHGYTF
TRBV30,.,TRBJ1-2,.,TGTGCCTGGAGTGCCGACAGAAATCACTATGGCTACACCTTC,CAWSADRNHYGYTF
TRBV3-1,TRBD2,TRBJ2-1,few,TGTGCCAGCACCCGGTCGGCGGGAGGTTACAATGAGCAGTTCTTC,CASTRSAGGYNEQFF
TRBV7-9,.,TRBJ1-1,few,TGTGCCAGCAGCTTAGTAATAGAGTTGTACACTGAAGCTTTCTTT,CASSLVIELYTEAFF
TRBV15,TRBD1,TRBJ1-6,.,TGTGCCACCAGCAGAAATACCGGGACAGGGGTTGAGAGGAATTCACCCCTCCACTTT,CATSRNTGTGVERNSPLHF
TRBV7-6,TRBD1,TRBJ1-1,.,TGTGCCAGCAGCCCCCAGGGGGAGGGTGGGAACACTGAAGCTTTCTTT,CASSPQGEGGNTEAFF
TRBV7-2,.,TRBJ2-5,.,TGTGCCAGCTCTCAGTACACCCAAGAGACCCAGTACTTC,CASSQYTQETQYF
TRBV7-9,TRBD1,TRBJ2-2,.,TGTGCCAGCAGCTCTACGACAGGGGAGTTTTTCGCCGGGGAGCTGTTTTTT,CASSSTTGEFFAGELFF
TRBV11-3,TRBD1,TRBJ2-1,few,TGTGCCAGCAGCTTAGATGGGACAGGGGGTAGGAATGAGCAGTTCTTC,CASSLDGTGGRNEQFF
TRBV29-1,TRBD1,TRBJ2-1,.,TGCAGCGTAACAGGGGCTAGTGGGCACAGTGAGCAGTTCTTC,CSVTGASGHSEQFF
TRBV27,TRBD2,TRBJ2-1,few,TGTGCCAGCAGTTTCTGGACTAGCGGGACCATTGAGCAGTTCTTC,CASSFWTSGTIEQFF
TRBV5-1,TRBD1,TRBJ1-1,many,TGCGCCAGCAGCCCGGGACAGCCGAACACTGAAGCTTTCTTT,CASSPGQPNTEAFF
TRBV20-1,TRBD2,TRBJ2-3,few,TGCAGTGCTATTACTAGCGGCCCAATCACAGATACGCAGTATTTT,CSAITSGPITDTQYF
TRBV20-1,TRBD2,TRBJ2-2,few,TGCAGTGCTAGGTCCGGGACTAGCGCTGGGGAGCTGTTTTTT,CSARSGTSAGELFF
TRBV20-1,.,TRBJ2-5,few,TGCAGTGCTCCGGACAGCCCTCAAGGAGAGACCCAGTACTTC,CSAPDSPQGETQYF
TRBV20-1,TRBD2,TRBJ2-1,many,TGCAGTGCTAGAGATATCCGGACTAGCGGATACAATGAGCAGTTCTTC,CSARDIRTSGYNEQFF
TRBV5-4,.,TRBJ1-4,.,TGTGCCAGCAGCTTGGGTAGGGATGGTGAAAAACTGTTTTTT,CASSLGRDGEKLFF
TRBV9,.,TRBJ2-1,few,TGTGCCAGCAGCGTAGTCGTGGAAGTTGCCTACAATGAGCAGTTCTTC,CASSVVVEVAYNEQFF
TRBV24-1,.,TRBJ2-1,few,TGTGCCACCAGTGGGGGTTCGCCCTACAATGAGCAGTTCTTC,CATSGGSPYNEQFF
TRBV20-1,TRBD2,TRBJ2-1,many,TGCAGTGCCTCCGGGACTAGCGCCTACAATGAGCAGTTCTTC,CSASGTSAYNEQFF
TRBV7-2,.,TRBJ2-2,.,TGTGCCAGCAGCTTGATAGCGGACACCGGGGAGCTGTTTTTT,CASSLIADTGELFF
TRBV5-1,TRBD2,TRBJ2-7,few,TGCGCCAGCAGTTCGAATAGCGGGAACGCAGTCTCCTACGAGCAGTACTTC,CASSSNSGNAVSYEQYF
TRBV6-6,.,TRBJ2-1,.,TGTGCCAGTTCCTTGCGGGACCAGCAGTTCTTC,CASSLRDQQFF
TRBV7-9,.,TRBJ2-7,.,TGTGCCAGCAGCCCTCGGGGCGGATTCTCCTACGAGCAGTACTTC,CASSPRGGFSYEQYF
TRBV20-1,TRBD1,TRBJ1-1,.,TGCAGTGCGAAAGACAGGGTTAAGGGGAACACTGAAGCTTTCTTT,CSAKDRVKGNTEAFF
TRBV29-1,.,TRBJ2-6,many,TGCAGCGTTGAAGTCGGCTTCTCTGGGGCCAACGTCCTGACTTTC,CSVEVGFSGANVLTF
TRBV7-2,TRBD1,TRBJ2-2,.,TGTGCCAGCAGCTTCACCGGGACAGGGGGCAACACCGGGGAGCTGTTTTTT,CASSFTGTGGNTGELFF
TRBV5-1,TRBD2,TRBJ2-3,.,TGCGCCAGCAGCAACCCGACTAGCGGGAGAACAGATACGCAGTATTTT,CASSNPTSGRTDTQYF